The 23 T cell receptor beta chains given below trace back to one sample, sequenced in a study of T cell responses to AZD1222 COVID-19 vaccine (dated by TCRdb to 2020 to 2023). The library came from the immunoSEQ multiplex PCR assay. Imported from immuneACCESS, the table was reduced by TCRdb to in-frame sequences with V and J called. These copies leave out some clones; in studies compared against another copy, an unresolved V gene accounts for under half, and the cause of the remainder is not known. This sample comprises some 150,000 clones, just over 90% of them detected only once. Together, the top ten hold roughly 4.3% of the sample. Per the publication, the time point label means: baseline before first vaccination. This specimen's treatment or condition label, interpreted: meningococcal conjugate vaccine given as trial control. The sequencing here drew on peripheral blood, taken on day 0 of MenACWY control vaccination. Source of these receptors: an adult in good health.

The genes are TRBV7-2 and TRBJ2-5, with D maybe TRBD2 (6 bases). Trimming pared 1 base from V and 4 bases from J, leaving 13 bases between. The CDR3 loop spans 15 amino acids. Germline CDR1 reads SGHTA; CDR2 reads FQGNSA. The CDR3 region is CASSLGGVAAETQYF. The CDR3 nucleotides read TGTGCCAGCAGCTTAGGGGGGGTGGCGGCAGAGACCCAGTACTTC.

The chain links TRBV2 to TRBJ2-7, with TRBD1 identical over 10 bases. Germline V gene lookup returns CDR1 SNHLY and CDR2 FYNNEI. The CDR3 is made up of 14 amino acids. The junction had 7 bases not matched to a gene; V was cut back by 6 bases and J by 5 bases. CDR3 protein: CASSRDRGRNEQYF. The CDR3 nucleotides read TGTGCCAGCAGCCGGGACAGGGGAAGGAACGAGCAGTACTTC.

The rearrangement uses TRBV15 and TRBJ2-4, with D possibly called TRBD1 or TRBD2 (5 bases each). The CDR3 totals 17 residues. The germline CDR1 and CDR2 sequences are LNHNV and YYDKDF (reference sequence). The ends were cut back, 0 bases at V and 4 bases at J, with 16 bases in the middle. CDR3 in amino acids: CATSREWEKGPKNIQYF. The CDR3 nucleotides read TGTGCCACCAGCAGAGAATGGGAAAAGGGACCTAAAAACATTCAGTACTTC.

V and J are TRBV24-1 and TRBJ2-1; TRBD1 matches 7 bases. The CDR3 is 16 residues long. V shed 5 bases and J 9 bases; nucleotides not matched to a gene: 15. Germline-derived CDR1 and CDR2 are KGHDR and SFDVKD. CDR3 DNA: TGTGCCACCAGTGGACTATTGGGACAGCGGCCTGGTGAGCAGTTCTTC. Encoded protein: CATSGLLGQRPGEQFF.

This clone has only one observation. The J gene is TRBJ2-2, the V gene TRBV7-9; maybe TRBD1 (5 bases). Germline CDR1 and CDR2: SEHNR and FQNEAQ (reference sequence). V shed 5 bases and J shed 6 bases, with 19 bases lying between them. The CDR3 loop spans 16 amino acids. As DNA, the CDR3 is TGTGCCAGCAGCCCAGGGCTTGGGCAGGGCCCCGGGGAGCTGTTTTTT. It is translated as CASSPGLGQGPGELFF.

This chain's CDR3 is CASSQDRGRGELFF. CDR3 DNA: TGTGCCAGCTCCCAGGACAGGGGGCGCGGGGAGCTGTTTTTT. The rearrangement uses TRBV18 and TRBJ2-2; TRBD1 agrees at 11 bases. Germline assignment: CDR1 KGHSH and CDR2 LQKENI. This CDR3 has 14 residues. The V gene end was trimmed by 6 bases and the J gene end by 7 bases; junction bases not matched to a gene: 4.

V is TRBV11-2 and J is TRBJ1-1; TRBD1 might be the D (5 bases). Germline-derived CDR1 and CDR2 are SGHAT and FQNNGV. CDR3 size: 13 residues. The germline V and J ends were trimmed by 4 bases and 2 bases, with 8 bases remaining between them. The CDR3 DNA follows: TGTGCCAGCAGCTCCCAGGGTAACACTGAAGCTTTCTTT. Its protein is CASSSQGNTEAFF.

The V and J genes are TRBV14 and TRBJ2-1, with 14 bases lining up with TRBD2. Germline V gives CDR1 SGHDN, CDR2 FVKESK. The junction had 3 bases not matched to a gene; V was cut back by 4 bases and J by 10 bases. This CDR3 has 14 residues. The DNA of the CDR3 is TGTGCCAGCAGCCCGGGACTAGCGGGAGACGAGCAGTTCTTC. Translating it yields CASSPGLAGDEQFF.

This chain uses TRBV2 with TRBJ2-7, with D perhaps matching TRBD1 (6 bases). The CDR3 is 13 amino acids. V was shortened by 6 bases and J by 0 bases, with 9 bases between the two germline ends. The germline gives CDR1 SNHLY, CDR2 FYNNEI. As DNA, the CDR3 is TGTGCCAGCAGCGTGGACAGCTCCTACGAGCAGTACTTC. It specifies CASSVDSSYEQYF. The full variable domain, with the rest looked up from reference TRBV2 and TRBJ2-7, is EPEVTQTPSHQVTQMGQEVILRCVPISNHLYFYWYRQILGQKVEFLVSFYNNEISEKSEIFDDQFSVERPDGSNFTLKIRSTKLEDSAMYFCASSVDSSYEQYFGPGTRLTVT.

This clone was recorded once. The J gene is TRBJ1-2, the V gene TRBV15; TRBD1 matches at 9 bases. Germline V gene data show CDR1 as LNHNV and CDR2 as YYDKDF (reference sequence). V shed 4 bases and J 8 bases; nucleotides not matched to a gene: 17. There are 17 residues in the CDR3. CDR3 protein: CATSKLAVIQGAGGYTF. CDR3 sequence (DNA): TGTGCCACCAGCAAACTGGCCGTTATACAGGGGGCAGGAGGCTACACCTTC.

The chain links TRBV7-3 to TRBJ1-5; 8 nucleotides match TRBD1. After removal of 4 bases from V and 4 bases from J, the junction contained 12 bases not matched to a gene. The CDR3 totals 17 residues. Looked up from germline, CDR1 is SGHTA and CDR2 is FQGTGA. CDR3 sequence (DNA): TGTGCCAGCAGCTCCGATACTACGGACAGGGAGAATCAGCCCCAGCATTTT. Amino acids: CASSSDTTDRENQPQHF.

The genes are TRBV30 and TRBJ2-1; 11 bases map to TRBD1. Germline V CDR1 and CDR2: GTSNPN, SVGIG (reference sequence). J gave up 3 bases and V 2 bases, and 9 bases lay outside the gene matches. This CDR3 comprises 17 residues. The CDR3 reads CAWSRDRGNTGYNEQFF. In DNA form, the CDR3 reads TGTGCCTGGAGTCGGGACAGGGGGAATACTGGCTACAATGAGCAGTTCTTC. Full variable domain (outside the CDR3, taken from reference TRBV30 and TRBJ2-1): SQTIHQWPATLVQPVGSPLSLECTVEGTSNPNLYWYRQAAGRGLQLLFYSVGIGQISSEVPQNLSASRPQDRQFILSSKKLLLSDSGFYLCAWSRDRGNTGYNEQFFGPGTRLTVL.

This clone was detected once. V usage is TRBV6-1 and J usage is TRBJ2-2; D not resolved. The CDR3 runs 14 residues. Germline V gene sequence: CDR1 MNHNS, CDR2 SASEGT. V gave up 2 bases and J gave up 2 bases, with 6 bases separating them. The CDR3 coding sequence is TGTGCCAGCAGTGAACTTGACAACACCGGGGAGCTGTTTTTT. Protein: CASSELDNTGELFF.

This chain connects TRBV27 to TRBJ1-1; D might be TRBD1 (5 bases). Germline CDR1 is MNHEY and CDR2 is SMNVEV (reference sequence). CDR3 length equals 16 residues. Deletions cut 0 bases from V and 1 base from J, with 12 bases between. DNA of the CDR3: TGTGCCAGCAGTTTATCGATTCGACAGCGGAACACTGAAGCTTTCTTT. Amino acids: CASSLSIRQRNTEAFF.

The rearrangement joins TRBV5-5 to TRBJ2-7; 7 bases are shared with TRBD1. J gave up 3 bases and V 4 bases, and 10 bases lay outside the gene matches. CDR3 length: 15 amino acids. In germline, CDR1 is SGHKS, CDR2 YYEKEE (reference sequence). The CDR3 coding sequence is TGTGCCAGCAGCGAGGCCGGGACAGAAGACTACGAGCAGTACTTC. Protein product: CASSEAGTEDYEQYF.

The CDR3 DNA sequence: TGTGCCTCCTCCGTAGGGAGGTTCCGGGTCGAGCAGTACTTC. Translated, it gives CASSVGRFRVEQYF. The chain has TRBV30 and TRBJ2-7, with D possibly TRBD2 on 6 matching bases. This CDR3 contains 14 residues. V lost 7 bases and J 6 bases, leaving 22 bases between the germline ends. Germline CDR1 GTSNPN, CDR2 SVGIG (reference sequence). The full variable domain, with the rest looked up from reference TRBV30 and TRBJ2-7, is SQTIHQWPATLVQPVGSPLSLECTVEGTSNPNLYWYRQAAGRGLQLLFYSVGIGQISSEVPQNLSASRPQDRQFILSSKKLLLSDSGFYLCASSVGRFRVEQYFGPGTRLTVT.

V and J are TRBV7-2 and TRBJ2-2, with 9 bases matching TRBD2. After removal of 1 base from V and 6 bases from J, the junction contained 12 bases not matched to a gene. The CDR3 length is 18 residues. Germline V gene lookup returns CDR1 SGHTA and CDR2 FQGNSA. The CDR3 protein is CASSLVSRRGGVAGELFF. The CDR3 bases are TGTGCCAGCAGCTTAGTATCTCGGCGGGGGGGCGTCGCCGGGGAGCTGTTTTTT. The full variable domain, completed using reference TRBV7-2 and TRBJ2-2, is GAGVSQSPSNKVTEKGKDVELRCDPISGHTALYWYRQSLGQGLEFLIYFQGNSAPDKSGLPSDRFSAERTGGSVSTLTIQRTQQEDSAVYLCASSLVSRRGGVAGELFFGEGSRLTVL.

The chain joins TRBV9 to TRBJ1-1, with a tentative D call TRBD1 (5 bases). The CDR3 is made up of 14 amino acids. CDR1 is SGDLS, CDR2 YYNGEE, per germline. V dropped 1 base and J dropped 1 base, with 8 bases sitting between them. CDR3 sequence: CASSVQGSNTEAFF. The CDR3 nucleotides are TGTGCCAGCAGCGTACAGGGTTCGAACACTGAAGCTTTCTTT.

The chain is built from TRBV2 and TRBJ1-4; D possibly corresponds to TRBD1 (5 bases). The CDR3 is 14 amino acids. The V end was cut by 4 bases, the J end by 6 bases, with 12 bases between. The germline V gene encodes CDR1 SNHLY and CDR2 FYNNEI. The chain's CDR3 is CASSGDFGDEKLFF. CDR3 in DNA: TGTGCCAGCAGTGGGGACTTCGGGGATGAAAAACTGTTTTTT.

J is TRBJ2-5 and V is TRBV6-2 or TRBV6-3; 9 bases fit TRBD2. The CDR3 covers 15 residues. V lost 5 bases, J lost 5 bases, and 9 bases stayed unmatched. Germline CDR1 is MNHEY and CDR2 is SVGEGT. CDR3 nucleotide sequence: TGTGCCAGCAGTCTGGGTAGCGGGAGACGGGAGACCCAGTACTTC. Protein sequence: CASSLGSGRRETQYF.

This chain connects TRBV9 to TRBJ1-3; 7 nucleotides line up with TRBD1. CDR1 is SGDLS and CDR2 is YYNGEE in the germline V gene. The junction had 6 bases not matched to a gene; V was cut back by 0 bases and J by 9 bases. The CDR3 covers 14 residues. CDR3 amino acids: CASSVVGGETTIYF. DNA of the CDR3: TGTGCCAGCAGCGTAGTAGGGGGCGAAACCACCATATATTTT.

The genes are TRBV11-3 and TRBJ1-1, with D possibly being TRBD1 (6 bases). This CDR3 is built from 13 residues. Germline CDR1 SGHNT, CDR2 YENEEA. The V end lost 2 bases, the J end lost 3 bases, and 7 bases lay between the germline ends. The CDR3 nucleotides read TGTGCCAGCAGCTTAAAGGGGGACACTGAAGCTTTCTTT. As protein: CASSLKGDTEAFF.

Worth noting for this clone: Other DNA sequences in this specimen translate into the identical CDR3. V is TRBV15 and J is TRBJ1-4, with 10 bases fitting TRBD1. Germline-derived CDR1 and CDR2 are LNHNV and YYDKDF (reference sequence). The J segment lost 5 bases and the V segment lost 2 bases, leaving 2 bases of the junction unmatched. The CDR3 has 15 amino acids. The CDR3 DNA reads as TGTGCCACCAGCAGACGGACAGGGGGAAATGAAAAACTGTTTTTT. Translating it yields CATSRRTGGNEKLFF.